The 9 T cell receptor beta chains below all came from one sample that was sequenced in a study of cytomegalovirus exposure and HLA in healthy donors (dated by TCRdb to 2017 to 2019). Libraries were prepared through the immunoSEQ multiplex PCR assay. A mixture of 60 forward primers for TCR Vbeta segments and 13 reverse primers for TCR Jbeta segments was used in the multiplex PCR. Held by TCRdb, this immuneACCESS table contains in-frame sequences only and omits some clones. Under half of the omission traces to an unresolved V gene where checked; the cause of the rest is unknown. Per the sample table, the count is just over 150,000 clones. The ten biggest clones cover roughly 1.3% of the sample. Specimen: PBMCs. The receptors shown here come from an older woman in good health and CMV-seronegative.

The chain uses TRBV4-1 and TRBJ1-5; no firm D call. The V end was cut by 0 bases, the J end by 6 bases, with 9 bases between. Looked up from germline, CDR1 is MGHRA and CDR2 is YSYEKL. The CDR3 totals 14 residues. CDR3 sequence reads: CASSQEYSFQPQHF. In nucleotides, the CDR3 is TGCGCCAGCAGCCAAGAGTACAGCTTTCAGCCCCAGCATTTT.

V usage is TRBV7-2 and J usage is TRBJ2-2, with D unclear. Trimming cost V 2 bases and J 0 bases, with 10 bases left between them. Germline V gene data show CDR1 as SGHTA and CDR2 as FQGNSA. The CDR3 extends over 16 amino acids. Here the CDR3 reads CASSLLGASNTGELFF. Here the CDR3 DNA reads TGTGCCAGCAGCTTATTAGGAGCGTCGAACACCGGGGAGCTGTTTTTT. The entire variable domain, with the rest obtained from reference TRBV7-2 and TRBJ2-2, is as follows: GAGVSQSPSNKVTEKGKDVELRCDPISGHTALYWYRQSLGQGLEFLIYFQGNSAPDKSGLPSDRFSAERTGGSVSTLTIQRTQQEDSAVYLCASSLLGASNTGELFFGEGSRLTVL.

The chain couples TRBV5-6 to TRBJ2-2, with D perhaps TRBD1 (6 bases). Trimming shortened V by 4 bases and J by 0 bases, and 13 bases separated the two germline ends. The CDR3 has 16 residues. CDR1 SGHDT and CDR2 YYEEEE come from the germline V gene. The CDR3 reads CASSLQGAANTGELFF. DNA for the CDR3: TGTGCCAGCAGCCTACAGGGTGCCGCGAACACCGGGGAGCTGTTTTTT. Based on the CDR3 plus reference TRBV5-6 and TRBJ2-2, the full variable domain is DAGVTQSPTHLIKTRGQQVTLRCSPKSGHDTVSWYQQALGQGPQFIFQYYEEEERQRGNFPDRFSGHQFPNYSSELNVNALLLGDSALYLCASSLQGAANTGELFFGEGSRLTVL.

The chain employs TRBV5-5 and TRBJ2-7, with TRBD1 identical over 9 bases. The J segment lost 7 bases and the V segment lost 0 bases, leaving 14 bases of the junction unmatched. The germline CDR1 and CDR2 sequences are SGHKS and YYEKEE (reference sequence). The CDR3 has 17 amino acids. This CDR3 reads CASSLAPWDRAVQEQYF. CDR3 in DNA: TGTGCCAGCAGCTTGGCCCCGTGGGACAGGGCTGTTCAAGAGCAGTACTTC.

The chain uses TRBV10-1 and TRBJ2-3; 12 bases align to TRBD2. J was trimmed by 5 bases and V by 6 bases; bases with no gene match: 6. Germline V lookup: CDR1 WNHNN, CDR2 SYGVQD (reference sequence). CDR3 size: 15 residues. DNA of the CDR3: TGCGCCAGCAGCCTAGCGGGAGGGATAGAAGATACGCAGTATTTT. Translation: CASSLAGGIEDTQYF.

The V and J genes are TRBV12-5 and TRBJ1-3; no clear D gene. Germline assignment: CDR1 LGHNT and CDR2 FRNRAP. This CDR3 is 11 amino acids long. Trimming cost V 5 bases and J 10 bases, with 9 bases left between them. CDR3 in DNA: TGTGCTAGTGGTCCGGGAGGTACCATATATTTT. It is translated as CASGPGGTIYF.

The V and J genes are TRBV7-9 and TRBJ2-3; a possible D gene is TRBD2 (5 bases). The CDR3 consists of 13 residues. V was cut by 1 base and J by 6 bases, with 8 bases left in between. Germline V gives CDR1 SEHNR, CDR2 FQNEAQ (reference sequence). The CDR3: CASSLGGWDTQYF. The CDR3 DNA is TGTGCCAGCAGCTTAGGAGGGTGGGATACGCAGTATTTT.

V is TRBV7-9 and J is TRBJ2-1, with 8 nucleotides matching TRBD2. The CDR3 spans 14 residues. Germline V gives CDR1 SEHNR, CDR2 FQNEAQ (reference sequence). The V and J ends lost 6 bases and 4 bases, in that order; junction bases with no gene match: 5. CDR3 amino acids: CASRIAGSYNEQFF. In DNA, the CDR3 is TGTGCCAGCAGGATAGCGGGATCTTACAATGAGCAGTTCTTC.

This rearrangement joins TRBV7-2 to TRBJ2-7; D is possibly TRBD1 (6 bases). The V gene's germline CDR1 is SGHTA and CDR2 FQGNSA. Trimming shortened V by 1 base and J by 3 bases, and 13 bases separated the two germline ends. The CDR3 consists of 15 residues. CDR3 residues: CASSLGGQGNYEQYF. DNA for the CDR3: TGTGCCAGCAGCTTAGGGGGTCAGGGGAACTACGAGCAGTACTTC.